Below, 28 T cell receptor beta chains from the same sample are listed, as sequenced in a study of CD8+ T cells in alopecia areata. RNA extraction was followed by reverse transcription into cDNA, which acted as the sequencing template. Method: immunoSEQ multiplex PCR; TCRdb's copy keeps in-frame clones and lacks some. This table has approximately 140,000 clones, 82% appearing once. Treatment meaning: oral pan-JAK inhibitor, 5-10 mg twice daily. The material sequenced was CD8+ T cells sorted from blood, taken at week 4, from a patient treated with tofacitinib. The source is a human donor with alopecia areata.

The chain combines TRBV11-2 with TRBJ2-1, with 8 bases matching TRBD2. The CDR3 extends over 15 amino acids. J lost 4 bases, V lost 0 bases, and 2 bases had no gene match. Germline V gene lookup returns CDR1 SGHAT and CDR2 FQNNGV. The CDR3 loop is CASSLDEREYNEQFF. The CDR3 DNA is TGTGCCAGCAGCTTAGATGAGCGGGAGTACAATGAGCAGTTCTTC. The full variable domain, its missing parts supplied by reference TRBV11-2 and TRBJ2-1, is EAGVAQSPRYKIIEKRQSVAFWCNPISGHATLYWYQQILGQGPKLLIQFQNNGVVDDSQLPKDRFSAERLKGVDSTLKIQPAKLEDSAVYLCASSLDEREYNEQFFGPGTRLTVL.

The rearrangement links TRBV7-9 to TRBJ1-1, with a possible D match to TRBD1 (5 bases). CDR1 SEHNR and CDR2 FQNEAQ come from the germline V gene (reference sequence). This CDR3 is built from 14 residues. The V and J ends lost 1 base and 3 bases respectively, with 9 bases between them. This chain's CDR3 is CASSLGGRDTEAFF. CDR3 nucleotides: TGTGCCAGCAGCTTAGGGGGCAGGGACACTGAAGCTTTCTTT. Together with reference TRBV7-9 and TRBJ1-1, the CDR3 gives the full variable domain: DTGVSQNPRHKITKRGQNVTFRCDPISEHNRLYWYRQTLGQGPEFLTYFQNEAQLEKSRLLSDRFSAERPKGSFSTLEIQRTEQGDSAMYLCASSLGGRDTEAFFGQGTRLTVV.

This clone was recorded once. V gene TRBV6-5 combines with J gene TRBJ1-1; no clear D gene. Germline loops: CDR1 MNHEY, CDR2 SVGAGI. V lost 5 bases to trimming and J lost 2 bases, with 6 bases between them. The CDR3 consists of 12 residues. The CDR3 coding sequence is TGTGCCAGCAGTAGGCCCAACACTGAAGCTTTCTTT. It is translated as CASSRPNTEAFF.

The chain has TRBV5-4 and TRBJ2-3; D may be TRBD2 (5 bases). Trimming stripped 0 bases from V and 4 bases from J, with 12 bases between. This CDR3 comprises 15 residues. The germline V gene has CDR1 SGHNT and CDR2 YYREEE (reference sequence). The CDR3 region is CASSLVTTTADTQYF. The CDR3 region has the DNA TGTGCCAGCAGCTTGGTGACTACAACGGCAGATACGCAGTATTTT.

J is TRBJ2-5 and V is TRBV6-1; the D is unclear. Germline CDR1 reads MNHNS; CDR2 reads SASEGT. Trimming stripped 5 bases from V and 4 bases from J, with 2 bases between. CDR3 length equals 10 residues. The CDR3 region has the DNA TGTGCCAGCAGTCTAGAGACCCAGTACTTC. Translation gives CASSLETQYF.

The chain combines TRBV11-2 with TRBJ1-2; D gene unclear. V was shortened by 0 bases and J by 6 bases, with 20 bases between the two germline ends. The CDR3 contains 17 residues. CDR1 and CDR2 (germline): SGHAT, FQNNGV. The DNA of the CDR3 is TGTGCCAGCAGCTTAGATGGCGTCGCCTCACCGTATCATGGCTACACCTTC. It codes for CASSLDGVASPYHGYTF.

The chain has TRBV7-9 and TRBJ2-7; D remains ambiguous. Trimming took 0 bases from V and 5 from J, leaving 5 bases between them. The length of the CDR3 is 12 residues. Germline lookup yields CDR1 SEHNR and CDR2 FQNEAQ (reference sequence). CDR3 bases: TGTGCCAGCAGCTTAGCATCTGACGAGCAGTACTTC. Protein: CASSLASDEQYF. Variable domain in full (rest from reference TRBV7-9 and TRBJ2-7): DTGVSQNPRHKITKRGQNVTFRCDPISEHNRLYWYRQTLGQGPEFLTYFQNEAQLEKSRLLSDRFSAERPKGSFSTLEIQRTEQGDSAMYLCASSLASDEQYFGPGTRLTVT.

This chain joins TRBV27 and TRBJ2-1; D is possibly TRBD1 (6 bases). Trimming cost V 5 bases and J 10 bases, with 18 bases left between them. The CDR3 runs to 14 residues. Looked up from germline, CDR1 is MNHEY and CDR2 is SMNVEV (reference sequence). CDR3 nucleotides: TGTGCCAGCAGTATCCAGACAGGTATGGGCGAGCAGTTCTTC. Its translation: CASSIQTGMGEQFF.

This rearrangement joins TRBV4-1 to TRBJ2-3; TRBD2 matches 12 bases. V shed 1 base, J shed 2 bases, and the junction held 7 bases outside the gene matches. From germline, CDR1 is MGHRA and CDR2 YSYEKL. This CDR3 comprises 18 residues. The CDR3 nucleotides are TGCGCCAGCAGCCAAGGCCTAGCGGGGGGGCAGGTCACAGATACGCAGTATTTT. Its protein product is CASSQGLAGGQVTDTQYF.

This chain connects TRBV7-6 to TRBJ1-2, with 8 bases that match TRBD1. Germline CDR1 reads SGHVS; CDR2 reads FNYEAQ. Unmatched junction bases numbered 5, after V lost 5 bases and J lost 6 bases. This CDR3 spans 13 amino acids. CDR3 nucleotide sequence: TGTGCCAGCAGCCCGACAGGGGAGGATGGCTACACCTTC. This translates into CASSPTGEDGYTF. Together with reference TRBV7-6 and TRBJ1-2, the CDR3 gives the full variable domain: GAGVSQSPRYKVTKRGQDVALRCDPISGHVSLYWYRQALGQGPEFLTYFNYEAQQDKSGLPNDRFSAERPEGSISTLTIQRTEQRDSAMYRCASSPTGEDGYTFGSGTRLTVV.

The CDR3: CASTPWAGLSYNEQFF. The CDR3 DNA reads as TGTGCCAGCACCCCTTGGGCAGGGTTGTCCTACAATGAGCAGTTCTTC. The V gene is TRBV25-1, the J gene TRBJ2-1; weak D call: TRBD1 (5 bases). The germline V gene has CDR1 MGHDK and CDR2 SYGVNS. The V end lost 7 bases, the J end lost 1 base, and 17 bases lay between the germline ends. The CDR3 is 16 amino acids.

CDR3: CASRPGGSSYEQYF. In DNA, the CDR3 is TGTGCCAGCAGGCCAGGGGGGTCGTCCTACGAGCAGTACTTC. V and J are TRBV27 and TRBJ2-7; D possibly corresponds to TRBD1 (7 bases). Germline V gives CDR1 MNHEY, CDR2 SMNVEV (reference sequence). CDR3 size: 14 residues. V lost 6 bases, J lost 1 base, and 13 bases lay in between.

The rearrangement joins TRBV19 to TRBJ2-7, with D possibly being TRBD1 (6 bases). V was cut by 5 bases and J by 2 bases, with 10 bases left in between. Germline V gene sequence: CDR1 LNHDA, CDR2 SQIVND (reference sequence). CDR3 size: 13 residues. CDR3 DNA sequence: TGTGCCAGTAGTCCGGACAGTCCCTACGAGCAGTACTTC. This sequence encodes CASSPDSPYEQYF.

This clone has just one count. The CDR3 region is CASILRQGRTDTQYF. CDR3 sequence (DNA): TGTGCCAGCATTCTAAGACAGGGTAGGACAGATACGCAGTATTTT. The chain employs TRBV27 and TRBJ2-3; 7 nucleotides agree with TRBD1. With V trimmed by 7 bases and J by 3 bases, 10 bases remained unmatched. CDR1 is MNHEY and CDR2 is SMNVEV in the germline V gene (reference sequence). The CDR3 is 15 amino acids.

CDR3 bases: TGTGCCAGCAGCTCCCCTCTATACCGGGAGACCCAGTACTTC. This sequence encodes CASSSPLYRETQYF. The rearrangement links TRBV7-9 to TRBJ2-5; D not certain. Germline V CDR1 and CDR2: SEHNR, FQNEAQ (reference sequence). Trimming took 4 bases from V and 5 from J, leaving 14 bases between them. CDR3 length equals 14 residues.

The DNA of the CDR3 is TGCGCCAGCAGCCGGGACAGGGGGCCGGTATTGAGCAATCAGCCCCAGCATTTT. Translating gives CASSRDRGPVLSNQPQHF. The chain carries TRBV5-1 and TRBJ1-5; 12 positions agree with TRBD1. Losses at the gene ends were 4 bases for V and 1 base for J; bases not matched to a gene: 9. Germline V gives CDR1 SGHRS, CDR2 YFSETQ. The CDR3 has 18 residues.

The rearrangement links TRBV21-1 to TRBJ2-1; the DNA was not compared with TRBD1, the D call given in the table. TRBV21-1 is recorded as a pseudogene. The CDR3 loop spans 17 amino acids. This chain's CDR3 is CASSKDPGTGIYNEQFF. The CDR3 DNA reads TGTGCCAGCAGCAAGGACCCCGGGACAGGGATTTACAATGAGCAGTTCTTC.

This rearrangement joins TRBV9 to TRBJ2-3; D may be TRBD2 (7 bases). Germline lookup yields CDR1 SGDLS and CDR2 YYNGEE. The CDR3 loop spans 15 amino acids. The V end lost 4 bases, the J end lost 2 bases, and 14 bases lay between the germline ends. CDR3 residues: CASSSRGGHTDTQYF. In DNA, the CDR3 is TGTGCCAGCAGCTCTCGCGGGGGACACACAGATACGCAGTATTTT.

V and J are TRBV6-6 and TRBJ2-5, with D perhaps TRBD1 or TRBD2 (6 bases each). CDR1 is MNHNY and CDR2 is SVGAGI in the germline V gene (reference sequence). Trimming cost V 6 bases and J 4 bases, with 18 bases left between them. The CDR3 has 15 residues. The CDR3 DNA reads as TGTGCCAGCAGGGAAGGGGGGCGCGTATTAGAGACCCAGTACTTC. Encoded protein: CASREGGRVLETQYF.

This clone appeared a single time. The rearrangement joins TRBV9 to TRBJ2-7; perhaps TRBD2 as D (6 bases). The CDR3 is made up of 13 amino acids. The ends were cut back, 3 bases at V and 7 bases at J, with 14 bases in the middle. CDR1 is SGDLS, CDR2 YYNGEE, per germline. In DNA, the CDR3 is TGTGCCAGCAGCGAATGGGGACTTGGGGAGCAGTACTTC. Translating it yields CASSEWGLGEQYF.

The V and J genes are TRBV6-4 and TRBJ1-1; no reliable D call. Trimming stripped 10 bases from V and 5 bases from J, with 14 bases between. The germline CDR1 and CDR2 sequences are MRHNA and SNTAGT. This CDR3 is built from 12 residues. The CDR3 loop is CATPGIITEAFF. Here the CDR3 DNA reads TGTGCCACCCCCGGCATTATTACTGAAGCTTTCTTT.

The chain is built from TRBV6-6 and TRBJ2-2; unclear D gene. The V gene's germline CDR1 is MNHNY and CDR2 SVGAGI (reference sequence). V lost 0 bases and J lost 3, with 11 bases in between. The CDR3 is made up of 16 amino acids. The CDR3 nucleotides read TGTGCCAGCAGTTACTCAAGTCTAGAGTACACCGGGGAGCTGTTTTTT. It is translated as CASSYSSLEYTGELFF.

The chain joins TRBV2 to TRBJ2-5, with no clear D. The CDR3 spans 12 residues. The V end was cut by 4 bases, the J end by 5 bases, with 8 bases between. Germline V gene lookup returns CDR1 SNHLY and CDR2 FYNNEI. The CDR3 loop reads CASSGIKETQYF. The CDR3 DNA reads as TGTGCCAGCAGTGGGATTAAGGAGACCCAGTACTTC.

The chain recombines TRBV2 with TRBJ2-5, with D maybe TRBD2 (7 bases). Trimming took off 6 bases at V and 5 bases at J, with 19 bases between the two ends. The V gene's germline CDR1 is SNHLY and CDR2 FYNNEI. The CDR3 has 15 residues. CDR3 sequence: CASSYTPGGFETQYF. The CDR3 DNA reads TGTGCCAGCAGCTACACGCCGGGGGGCTTTGAGACCCAGTACTTC.

The chain couples TRBV7-2 to TRBJ2-3, with 11 nucleotides matching TRBD2. Germline V gives CDR1 SGHTA, CDR2 FQGNSA. After removal of 5 bases from V and 0 bases from J, the junction contained 7 bases not matched to a gene. This CDR3 spans 17 amino acids. CDR3 sequence reads: CASSLPTSGASTDTQYF. CDR3 DNA: TGTGCCAGCAGCCTCCCGACTAGCGGGGCTAGCACAGATACGCAGTATTTT. Full variable domain (outside the CDR3, taken from reference TRBV7-2 and TRBJ2-3): GAGVSQSPSNKVTEKGKDVELRCDPISGHTALYWYRQSLGQGLEFLIYFQGNSAPDKSGLPSDRFSAERTGGSVSTLTIQRTQQEDSAVYLCASSLPTSGASTDTQYFGPGTRLTVL.

This chain connects TRBV6-5 to TRBJ2-5, with 7 bases that match TRBD2. The germline V gene encodes CDR1 MNHEY and CDR2 SVGAGI. The CDR3 consists of 12 residues. V lost 3 bases and J lost 9; bases outside the gene matches: 4. This chain's CDR3 is CASSYEGRAQYF. The CDR3 nucleotides are TGTGCCAGCAGTTATGAAGGGAGGGCCCAGTACTTC.

The CDR3 reads CASSLGTDYGYTF. The CDR3 region has the DNA TGTGCCAGCAGCCTCGGGACAGACTATGGCTACACCTTC. The chain couples TRBV6-5 to TRBJ1-2, with 7 positions matching TRBD1. V was clipped by 6 bases and J by 3 bases; unmatched bases: 4. The CDR3 totals 13 residues. Germline V CDR1 and CDR2: MNHEY, SVGAGI.

In its sample, this clone was seen once. The V call is TRBV7-9, the J call TRBJ1-1; D gene ambiguous. The CDR3 spans 13 residues. Trimming removed 5 bases at V and 1 base at J, with 8 bases between. In germline, CDR1 is SEHNR, CDR2 FQNEAQ (reference sequence). The CDR3 spells CASSPTRNTEAFF. The CDR3 coding sequence is TGTGCCAGCAGCCCTACACGGAACACTGAAGCTTTCTTT.